A single sample is the source of the 2 T cell receptor beta chains below, sequenced in a study of shared clonotypes between healthy human individuals. The repertoire was sequenced with immunoSEQ multiplex PCR; TCRdb's copy has only in-frame clones and lacks some. The sample yields 100,000 or so clones, around 68% seen once. Sequenced: memory CD8+ T cells sorted from blood. Subset of the sample: CD45RO+ cells pooled with CCR7-negative TemRA cells. The receptors come from a woman in her twenties or thirties in good health.

This chain joins TRBV4-1 and TRBJ2-5; tentatively, D is TRBD2 (6 bases). The V gene's germline CDR1 is MGHRA and CDR2 YSYEKL. Trimming cost V 4 bases and J 1 base, with 7 bases left between them. The CDR3 is 13 amino acids. As DNA, the CDR3 is TGCGCCAGCAGCCGGGGGGTCCAAGAGACCCAGTACTTC. Translating gives CASSRGVQETQYF.

A single count supports this clone. The chain combines TRBV10-3 with TRBJ2-7, with 10 bases that match TRBD2. CDR1 is ENHRY and CDR2 is SYGVKD in the germline V gene. Losses at the gene ends were 4 bases for V and 5 bases for J; bases not matched to a gene: 14. This CDR3 spans 17 amino acids. Here the CDR3 reads CAISAEDSSGRYHEQYF. CDR3 sequence (DNA): TGTGCCATCAGTGCAGAAGACTCTAGCGGGAGATACCACGAGCAGTACTTC.